This TCR beta chain was recovered during a study of regulatory dendritic cells for organ transplantation. This clone was seen a handful of times. Antigen unknown. Study results and caveats: Considerable individual heterogeneity was seen in alloreactive memory CD8+ T cells.

Per the germline V gene, CDR1 is SGDLS and CDR2 is YYNGEE. V lost 3 bases, J lost 5 bases, and 6 bases stayed unmatched. The CDR3 contains 16 residues. TCRdb keeps only in-frame clones here, not all; method: immunoSEQ multiplex PCR. The sample shows 9,500 to 14,000 clones, about nine tenths of them seen only once. CFSE-labeled sorted T cells met regulatory or mature dendritic cells for less than 6 days. The TCR was taken from a human donor in good health. The chain joins TRBV9 to TRBJ1-6; 9 bases agree with TRBD1. Sample: naive CD8+ T cells from blood cultured with dendritic cells. Subset of the sample: CD45RA+ naive T cells. The CDR3 sequence: CASSAPGTGHNSPLHF. The CDR3 DNA sequence: TGTGCCAGCAGCGCCCCCGGGACAGGGCATAATTCACCCCTCCACTTT.